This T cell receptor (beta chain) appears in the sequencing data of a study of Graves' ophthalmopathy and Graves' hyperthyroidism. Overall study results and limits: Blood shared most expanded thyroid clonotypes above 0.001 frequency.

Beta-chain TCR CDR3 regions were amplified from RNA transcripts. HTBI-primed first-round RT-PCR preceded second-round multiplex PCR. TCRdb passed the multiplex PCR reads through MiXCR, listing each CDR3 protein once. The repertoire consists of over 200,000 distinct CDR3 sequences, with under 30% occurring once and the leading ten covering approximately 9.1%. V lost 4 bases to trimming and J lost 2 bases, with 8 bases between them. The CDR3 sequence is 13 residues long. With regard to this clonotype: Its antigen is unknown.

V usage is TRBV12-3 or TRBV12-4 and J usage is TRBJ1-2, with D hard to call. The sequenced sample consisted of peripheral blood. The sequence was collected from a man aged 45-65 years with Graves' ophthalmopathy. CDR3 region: CASSSPMNYGYTF. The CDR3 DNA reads TGTGCCAGCAGTTCTCCTATGAACTATGGCTACACCTTC.